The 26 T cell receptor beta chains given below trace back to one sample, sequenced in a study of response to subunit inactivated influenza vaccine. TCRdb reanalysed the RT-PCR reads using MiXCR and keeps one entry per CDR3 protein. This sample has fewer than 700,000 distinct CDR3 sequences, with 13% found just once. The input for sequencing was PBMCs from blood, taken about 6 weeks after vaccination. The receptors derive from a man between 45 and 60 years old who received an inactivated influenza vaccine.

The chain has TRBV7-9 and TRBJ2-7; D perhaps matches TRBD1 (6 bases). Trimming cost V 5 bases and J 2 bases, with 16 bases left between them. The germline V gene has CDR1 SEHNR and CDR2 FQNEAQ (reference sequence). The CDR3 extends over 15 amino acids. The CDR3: CASSPQGSPAYEQYF. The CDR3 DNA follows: TGTGCCAGCAGCCCTCAGGGGTCCCCTGCCTACGAGCAGTACTTC.

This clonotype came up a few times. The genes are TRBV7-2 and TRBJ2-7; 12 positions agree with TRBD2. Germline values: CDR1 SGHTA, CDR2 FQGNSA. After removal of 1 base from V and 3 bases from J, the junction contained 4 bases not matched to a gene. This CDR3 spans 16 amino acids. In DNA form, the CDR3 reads TGTGCCAGCAGCTTAGGGGGGACTAGCGGGTTCTACGAGCAGTACTTC. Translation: CASSLGGTSGFYEQYF.

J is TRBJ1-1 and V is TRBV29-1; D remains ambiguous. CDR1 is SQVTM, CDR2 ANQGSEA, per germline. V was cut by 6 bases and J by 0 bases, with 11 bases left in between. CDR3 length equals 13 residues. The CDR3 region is CSVGEAMNTEAFF. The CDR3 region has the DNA TGCAGCGTAGGAGAAGCGATGAACACTGAAGCTTTCTTT.

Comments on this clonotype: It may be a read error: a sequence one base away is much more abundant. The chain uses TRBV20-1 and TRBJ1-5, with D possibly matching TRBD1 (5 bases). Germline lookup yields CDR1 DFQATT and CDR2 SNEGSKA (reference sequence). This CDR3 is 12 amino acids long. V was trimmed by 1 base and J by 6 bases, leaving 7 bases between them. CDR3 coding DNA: TGCAGTGCTAGAGCGGGGGGTCAGCCCCAGCATTTT. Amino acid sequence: CSARAGGQPQHF.

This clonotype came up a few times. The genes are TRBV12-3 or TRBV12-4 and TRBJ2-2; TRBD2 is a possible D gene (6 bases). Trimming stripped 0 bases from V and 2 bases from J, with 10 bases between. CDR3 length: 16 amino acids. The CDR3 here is CASSLARGINTGELFF. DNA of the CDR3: TGTGCCAGCAGTTTAGCGCGGGGTATTAACACCGGGGAGCTGTTTTTT.

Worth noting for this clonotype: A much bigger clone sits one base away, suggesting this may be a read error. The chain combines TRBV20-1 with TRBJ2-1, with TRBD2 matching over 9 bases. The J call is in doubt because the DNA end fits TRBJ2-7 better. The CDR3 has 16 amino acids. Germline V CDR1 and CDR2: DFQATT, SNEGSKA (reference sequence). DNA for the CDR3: TGCAGTGCTAGAGATCGGACTAGCGATGGAGACAATGAGCAGTACTTC. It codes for CSARDRTSDGDNEQYF.

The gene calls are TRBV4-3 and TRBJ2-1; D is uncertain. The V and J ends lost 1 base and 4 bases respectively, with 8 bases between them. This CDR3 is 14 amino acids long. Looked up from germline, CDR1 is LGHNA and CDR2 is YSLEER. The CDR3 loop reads CASSQAVWYNEQFF. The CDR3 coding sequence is TGCGCCAGCAGCCAAGCTGTTTGGTACAATGAGCAGTTCTTC.

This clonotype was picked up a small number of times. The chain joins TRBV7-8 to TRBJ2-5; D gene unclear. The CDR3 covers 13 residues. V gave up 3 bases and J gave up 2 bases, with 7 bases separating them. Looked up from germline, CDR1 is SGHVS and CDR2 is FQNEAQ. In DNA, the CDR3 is TGTGCCAGCAGCTTCGCTAGACAAGAGACCCAGTACTTC. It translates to CASSFARQETQYF. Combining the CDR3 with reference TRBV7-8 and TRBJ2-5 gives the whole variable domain GAGVSQSPRYKVAKRGQDVALRCDPISGHVSLFWYQQALGQGPEFLTYFQNEAQLDKSGLPSDRFFAERPEGSVSTLKIQRTQQEDSAVYLCASSFARQETQYFGPGTRLLVL.

In nucleotides, the CDR3 is TGCAGTGCTAGGGACCAGGGCCATGAGCAGTTCTTC. Amino acids: CSARDQGHEQFF. The rearrangement uses TRBV20-1 and TRBJ2-1; perhaps TRBD1 as D (5 bases). This CDR3 has 12 amino acids. V was cut by 3 bases and J by 8 bases, with 11 bases left in between. Per germline, CDR1 DFQATT and CDR2 SNEGSKA (reference sequence).

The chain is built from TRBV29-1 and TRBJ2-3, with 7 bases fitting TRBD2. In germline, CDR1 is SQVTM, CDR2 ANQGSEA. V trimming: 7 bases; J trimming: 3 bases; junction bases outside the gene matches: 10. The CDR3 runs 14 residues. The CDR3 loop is CSGKGLGSTDTQYF. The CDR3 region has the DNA TGCAGCGGTAAAGGACTAGGATCTACAGATACGCAGTATTTT.

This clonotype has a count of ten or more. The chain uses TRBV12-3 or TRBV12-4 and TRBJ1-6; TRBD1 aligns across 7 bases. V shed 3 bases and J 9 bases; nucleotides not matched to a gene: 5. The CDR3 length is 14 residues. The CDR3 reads CASSFRQGGSPLHF. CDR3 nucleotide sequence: TGTGCCAGCAGTTTTAGACAGGGAGGTTCACCCCTCCACTTT.

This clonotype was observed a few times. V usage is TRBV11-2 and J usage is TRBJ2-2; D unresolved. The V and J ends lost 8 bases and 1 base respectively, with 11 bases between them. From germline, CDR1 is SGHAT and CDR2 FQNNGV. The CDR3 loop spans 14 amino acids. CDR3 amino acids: CASHALVNTGELFF. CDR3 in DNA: TGTGCCAGCCACGCGCTCGTGAACACCGGGGAGCTGTTTTTT.

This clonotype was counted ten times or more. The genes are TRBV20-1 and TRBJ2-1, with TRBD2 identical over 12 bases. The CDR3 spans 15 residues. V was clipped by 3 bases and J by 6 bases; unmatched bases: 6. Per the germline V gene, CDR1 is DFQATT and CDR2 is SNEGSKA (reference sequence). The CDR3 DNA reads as TGCAGTGCTAGGGGGGGGACTAGCGGGTTCAATGAGCAGTTCTTC. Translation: CSARGGTSGFNEQFF.

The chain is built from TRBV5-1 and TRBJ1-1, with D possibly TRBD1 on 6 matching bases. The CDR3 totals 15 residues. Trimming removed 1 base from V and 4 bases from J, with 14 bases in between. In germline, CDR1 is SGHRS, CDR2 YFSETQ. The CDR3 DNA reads TGCGCCAGCAGCTTGATACAGGGCCAGACCACTGAAGCTTTCTTT. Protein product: CASSLIQGQTTEAFF.

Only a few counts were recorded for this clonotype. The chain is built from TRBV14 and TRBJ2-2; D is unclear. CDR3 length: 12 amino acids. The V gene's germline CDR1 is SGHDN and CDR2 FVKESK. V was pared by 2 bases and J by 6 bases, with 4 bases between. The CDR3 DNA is TGTGCCAGCAGCCAACCCCCCGGGGAGCTGTTTTTT. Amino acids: CASSQPPGELFF.

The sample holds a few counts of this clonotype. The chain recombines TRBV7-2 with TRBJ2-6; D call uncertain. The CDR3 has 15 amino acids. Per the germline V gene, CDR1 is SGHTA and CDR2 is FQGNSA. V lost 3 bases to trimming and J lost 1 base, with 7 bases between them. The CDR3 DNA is TGTGCCAGCAGCTTCTCGATTTCTGGGGCCAACGTCCTGACTTTC. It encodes CASSFSISGANVLTF. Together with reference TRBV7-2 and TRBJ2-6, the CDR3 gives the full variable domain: GAGVSQSPSNKVTEKGKDVELRCDPISGHTALYWYRQSLGQGLEFLIYFQGNSAPDKSGLPSDRFSAERTGGSVSTLTIQRTQQEDSAVYLCASSFSISGANVLTFGAGSRLTVL.

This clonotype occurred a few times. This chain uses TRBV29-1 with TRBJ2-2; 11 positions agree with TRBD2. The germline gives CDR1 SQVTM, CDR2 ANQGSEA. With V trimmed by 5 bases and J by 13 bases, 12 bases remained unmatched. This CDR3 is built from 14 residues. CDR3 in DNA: TGCAGCGTTACTAGCGGGAGTTTTGGGACGAGGCTGTTTTTT. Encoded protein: CSVTSGSFGTRLFF.

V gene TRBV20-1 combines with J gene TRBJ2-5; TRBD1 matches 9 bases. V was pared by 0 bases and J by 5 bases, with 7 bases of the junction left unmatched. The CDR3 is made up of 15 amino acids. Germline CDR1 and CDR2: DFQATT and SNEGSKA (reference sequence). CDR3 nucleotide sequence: TGCAGTGCTAGAGACGGACAGGGGCGGCGGGAGACCCAGTACTTC. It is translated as CSARDGQGRRETQYF.

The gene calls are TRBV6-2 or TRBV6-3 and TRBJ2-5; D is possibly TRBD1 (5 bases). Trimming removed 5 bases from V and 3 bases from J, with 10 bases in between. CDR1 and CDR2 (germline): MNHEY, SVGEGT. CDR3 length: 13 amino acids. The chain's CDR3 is CASSATDKETQYF. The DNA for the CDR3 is TGTGCCAGCAGTGCGACAGATAAAGAGACCCAGTACTTC.

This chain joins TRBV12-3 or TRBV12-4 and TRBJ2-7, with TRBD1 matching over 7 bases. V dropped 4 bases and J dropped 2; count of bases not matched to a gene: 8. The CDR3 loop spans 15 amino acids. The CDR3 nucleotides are TGTGCCAGCAGTTATGGGACAGCGGCCCCCTACGAGCAGTACTTC. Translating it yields CASSYGTAAPYEQYF.

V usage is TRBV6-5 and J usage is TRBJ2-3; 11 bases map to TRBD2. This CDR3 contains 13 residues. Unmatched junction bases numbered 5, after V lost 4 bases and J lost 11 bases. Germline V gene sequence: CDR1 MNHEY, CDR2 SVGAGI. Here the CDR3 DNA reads TGTGCCAGCAGTTCCCATGGACTAGCGGGGCAGTATTTT. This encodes CASSSHGLAGQYF.

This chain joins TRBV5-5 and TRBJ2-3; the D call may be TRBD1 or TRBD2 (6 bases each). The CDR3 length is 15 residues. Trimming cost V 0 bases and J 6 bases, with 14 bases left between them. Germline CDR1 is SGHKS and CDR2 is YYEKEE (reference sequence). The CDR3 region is CASSLASGAGDTQYF. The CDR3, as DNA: TGTGCCAGCAGCTTGGCCTCGGGGGCAGGGGATACGCAGTATTTT. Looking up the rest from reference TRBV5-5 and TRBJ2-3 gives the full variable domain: DAGVTQSPTHLIKTRGQQVTLRCSPISGHKSVSWYQQVLGQGPQFIFQYYEKEERGRGNFPDRFSARQFPNYSSELNVNALLLGDSALYLCASSLASGAGDTQYFGPGTRLTVL.

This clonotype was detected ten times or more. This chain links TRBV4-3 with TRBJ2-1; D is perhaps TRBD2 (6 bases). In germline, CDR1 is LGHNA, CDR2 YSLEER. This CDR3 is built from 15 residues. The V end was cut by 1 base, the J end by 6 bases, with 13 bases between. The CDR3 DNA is TGCGCCAGCAGCCAAGGCAGGGTGGAGGGCAATGAGCAGTTCTTC. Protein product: CASSQGRVEGNEQFF.

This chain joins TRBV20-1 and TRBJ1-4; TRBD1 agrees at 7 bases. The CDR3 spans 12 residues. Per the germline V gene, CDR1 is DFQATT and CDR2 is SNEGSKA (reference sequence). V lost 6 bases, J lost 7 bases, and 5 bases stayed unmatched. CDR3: CSAGTVGEKLFF. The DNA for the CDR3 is TGCAGTGCCGGGACAGTGGGTGAAAAACTGTTTTTT.

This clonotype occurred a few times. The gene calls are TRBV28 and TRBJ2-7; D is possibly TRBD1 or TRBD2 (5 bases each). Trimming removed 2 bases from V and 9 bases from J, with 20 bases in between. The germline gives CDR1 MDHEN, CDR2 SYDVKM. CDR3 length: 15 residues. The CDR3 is CASSLLSGRERRQYF. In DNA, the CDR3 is TGTGCCAGCAGTTTACTGTCGGGCAGGGAGAGGAGGCAGTACTTC.

CDR3 residues: CASSVDRGDTEAFF. The CDR3 region has the DNA TGCGCCAGCAGCGTCGACAGGGGGGACACTGAAGCTTTCTTT. This chain connects TRBV5-1 to TRBJ1-1; TRBD1 aligns across 9 bases. The CDR3 runs to 14 residues. Germline assignment: CDR1 SGHRS and CDR2 YFSETQ. Unmatched junction bases numbered 4, after V lost 4 bases and J lost 3 bases.